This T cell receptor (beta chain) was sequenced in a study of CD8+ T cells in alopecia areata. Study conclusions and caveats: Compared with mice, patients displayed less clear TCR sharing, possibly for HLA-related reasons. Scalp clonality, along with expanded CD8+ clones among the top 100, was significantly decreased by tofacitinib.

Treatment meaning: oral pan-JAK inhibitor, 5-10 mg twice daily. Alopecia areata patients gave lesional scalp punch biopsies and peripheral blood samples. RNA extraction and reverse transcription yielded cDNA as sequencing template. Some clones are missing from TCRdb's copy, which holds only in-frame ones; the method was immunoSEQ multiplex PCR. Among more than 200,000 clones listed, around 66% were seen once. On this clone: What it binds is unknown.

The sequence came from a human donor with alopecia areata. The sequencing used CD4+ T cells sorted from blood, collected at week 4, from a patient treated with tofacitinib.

This CDR3 is CASRSDRTNTEAFF. The CDR3 nucleotides read TGTGCCAGCAGATCGGACAGGACGAACACTGAAGCTTTCTTT. The chain uses TRBV11-3 and TRBJ1-1; the match to TRBD1 covers 7 bases. The V gene end was trimmed by 6 bases and the J gene end by 1 base; junction bases not matched to a gene: 5. Germline values: CDR1 SGHNT, CDR2 YENEEA. The CDR3 has 14 residues.